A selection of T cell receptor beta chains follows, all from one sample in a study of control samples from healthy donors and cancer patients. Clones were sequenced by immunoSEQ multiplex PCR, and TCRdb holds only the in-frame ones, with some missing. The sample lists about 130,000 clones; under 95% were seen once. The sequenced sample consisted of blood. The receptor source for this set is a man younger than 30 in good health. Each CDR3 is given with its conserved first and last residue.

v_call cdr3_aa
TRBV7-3 CASSLIGGAYSTDTQYF
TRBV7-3 CASSPSRQGAEAFF
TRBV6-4 CASHTIRDSPKAFF
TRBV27 CASSLNRDSNQPQHF
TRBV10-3 CAIGMGQPYSPLHF
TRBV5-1 CASSSQPTGELFF
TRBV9 CASSLRWDRDYNEQFF
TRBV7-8 CASSSQENTEAFF
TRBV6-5 CASSPSGGLTEQFF
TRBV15 CATSRVGAINQPQHF
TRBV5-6 CASSLPGGNFVDTGELFF
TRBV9 CASSVGGAAHEQYF